The entry below gives a single T cell receptor (beta chain) sequence along with its context. This sample was taken from a study of T cells of healthy individuals. Losses at the gene ends were 5 bases for V and 1 base for J; bases not matched to a gene: 1. Germline CDR1 reads LNHDA; CDR2 reads SQIVND (reference sequence). There are 16 residues in the CDR3. Using its own MiXCR run on the 5' RACE reads, TCRdb lists one record per CDR3 protein. The table lists roughly 87,000 distinct CDR3 sequences, around 17% of them singletons, with 6.2% in the top ten. This sequence joins TRBV19 and TRBJ2-1; TRBD2 aligns across 14 bases. This sequence was found in a human donor in good health. Written as DNA, the CDR3 is TGTGCCAGTAGTGGGACTAGCGGGAGATCCTACAATGAGCAGTTCTTC. Amino acid sequence: CASSGTSGRSYNEQFF.